The clone carrying this T cell receptor (beta chain) was counted a single time. This specimen belongs to a study of identifying expanded T cells in peripheral blood. Sequencing used immunoSEQ multiplex PCR; TCRdb keeps in-frame clones, though not all of them. The sample contains 95,000 to 150,000 clones, roughly 80% of which appear only once. Germline V gene data show CDR1 as SQVTM and CDR2 as ANQGSEA. V was pared by 4 bases and J by 9 bases, with 19 bases between. The CDR3 sequence is 14 residues long. The TCR was taken from a person aged 18 to 75 in good health. The V call is TRBV29-1, the J call TRBJ2-4; TRBD1 might be the D (5 bases). The material sequenced was blood. The CDR3 DNA sequence: TGCAGCGTTGTTGTCGAGGACAACCTGGGCATTCAGTACTTC. Protein: CSVVVEDNLGIQYF.